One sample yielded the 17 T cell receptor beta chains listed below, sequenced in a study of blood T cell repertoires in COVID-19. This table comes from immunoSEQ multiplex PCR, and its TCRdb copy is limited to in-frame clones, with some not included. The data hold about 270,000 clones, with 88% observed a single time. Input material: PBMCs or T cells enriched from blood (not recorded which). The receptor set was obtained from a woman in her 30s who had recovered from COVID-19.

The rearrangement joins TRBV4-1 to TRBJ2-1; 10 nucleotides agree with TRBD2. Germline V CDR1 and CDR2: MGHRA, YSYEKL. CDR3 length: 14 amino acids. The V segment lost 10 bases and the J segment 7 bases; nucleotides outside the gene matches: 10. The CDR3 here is CATEAGGPRNEQFF. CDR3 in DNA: TGCGCCACAGAAGCGGGAGGGCCGCGGAATGAGCAGTTCTTC.

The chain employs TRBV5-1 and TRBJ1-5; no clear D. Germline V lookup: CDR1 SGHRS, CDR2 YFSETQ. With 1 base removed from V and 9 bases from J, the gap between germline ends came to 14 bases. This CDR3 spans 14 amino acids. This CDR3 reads CASSLSSQAGPQHF. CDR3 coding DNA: TGCGCCAGCAGCTTGTCGTCTCAGGCGGGGCCCCAGCATTTT. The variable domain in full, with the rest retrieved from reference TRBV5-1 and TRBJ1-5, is KAGVTQTPRYLIKTRGQQVTLSCSPISGHRSVSWYQQTPGQGLQFLFEYFSETQRNKGNFPGRFSGRQFSNSRSEMNVSTLELGDSALYLCASSLSSQAGPQHFGDGTRLSIL.

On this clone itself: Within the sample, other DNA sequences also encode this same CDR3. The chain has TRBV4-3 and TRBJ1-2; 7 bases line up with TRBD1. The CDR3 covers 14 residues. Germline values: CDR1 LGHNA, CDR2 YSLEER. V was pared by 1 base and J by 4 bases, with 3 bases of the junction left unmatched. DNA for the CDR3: TGCGCCAGCAGCCAAGGTGGGACAGCCTATGGCTACACCTTC. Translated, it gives CASSQGGTAYGYTF.

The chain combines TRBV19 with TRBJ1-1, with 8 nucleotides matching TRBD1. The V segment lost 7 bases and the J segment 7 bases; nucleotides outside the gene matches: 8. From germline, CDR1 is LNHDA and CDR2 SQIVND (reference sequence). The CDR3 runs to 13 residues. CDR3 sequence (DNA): TGTGCCAGTATCGGGACAGGTAGAGATGAAGCTTTCTTT. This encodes CASIGTGRDEAFF.

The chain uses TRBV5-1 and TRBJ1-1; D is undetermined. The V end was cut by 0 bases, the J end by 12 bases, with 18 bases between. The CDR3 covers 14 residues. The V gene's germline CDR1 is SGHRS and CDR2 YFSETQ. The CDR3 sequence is CASSLELGTIRPFF. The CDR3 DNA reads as TGCGCCAGCAGCTTGGAATTGGGCACGATAAGACCTTTCTTT.

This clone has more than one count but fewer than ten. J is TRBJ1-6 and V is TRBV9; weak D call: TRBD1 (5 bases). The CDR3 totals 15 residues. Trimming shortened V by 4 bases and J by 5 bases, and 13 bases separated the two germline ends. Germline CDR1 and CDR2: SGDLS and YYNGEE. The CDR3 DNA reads TGTGCCAGCAGCACCGGTCAGGGAAATAATTCACCCCTCCACTTT. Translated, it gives CASSTGQGNNSPLHF.

As DNA, the CDR3 is TGTGCCAGCTCACCACCCGGGACAGGGAGCACAGATACGCAGTATTTT. It codes for CASSPPGTGSTDTQYF. The chain couples TRBV18 to TRBJ2-3; 9 bases agree with TRBD1. The CDR3 extends over 16 amino acids. J lost 0 bases, V lost 0 bases, and 1 base had no gene match. CDR1 is KGHSH, CDR2 LQKENI, per germline.

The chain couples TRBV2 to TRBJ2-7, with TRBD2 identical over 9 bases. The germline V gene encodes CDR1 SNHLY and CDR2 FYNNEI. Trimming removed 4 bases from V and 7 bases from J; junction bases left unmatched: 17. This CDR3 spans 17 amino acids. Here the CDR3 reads CASSVDLAGRPPGEQYF. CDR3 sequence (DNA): TGTGCCAGCAGTGTAGATCTAGCGGGAAGGCCCCCGGGGGAGCAGTACTTC.

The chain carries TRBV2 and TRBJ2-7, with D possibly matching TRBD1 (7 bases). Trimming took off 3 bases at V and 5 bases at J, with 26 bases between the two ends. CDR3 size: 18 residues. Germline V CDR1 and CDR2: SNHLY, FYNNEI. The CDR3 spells CASSDPGAGTELMNEQYF. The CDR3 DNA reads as TGTGCCAGCAGTGACCCGGGGGCCGGGACAGAGCTGATGAACGAGCAGTACTTC.

Here the CDR3 DNA reads TGTGCCAGTAGCCGGGGTGGGACAGGCTCCTACGAGCAGTACTTC. This encodes CASSRGGTGSYEQYF. The V call is TRBV19, the J call TRBJ2-7; 8 bases line up with TRBD1. CDR1 and CDR2 (germline): LNHDA, SQIVND (reference sequence). Unmatched junction bases numbered 7, after V lost 6 bases and J lost 0 bases. This CDR3 comprises 15 residues.

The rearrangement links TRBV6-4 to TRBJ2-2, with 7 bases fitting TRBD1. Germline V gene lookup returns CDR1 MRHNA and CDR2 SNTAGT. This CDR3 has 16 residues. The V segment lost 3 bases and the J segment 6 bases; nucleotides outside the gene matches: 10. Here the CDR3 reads CASSDRQGDFAGELFF. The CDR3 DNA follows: TGTGCCAGCAGTGATCGACAGGGCGATTTCGCCGGGGAGCTGTTTTTT.

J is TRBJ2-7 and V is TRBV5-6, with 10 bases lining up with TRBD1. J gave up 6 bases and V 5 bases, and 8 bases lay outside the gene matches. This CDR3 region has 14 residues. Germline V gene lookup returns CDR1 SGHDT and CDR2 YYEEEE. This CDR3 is CASRSGTGAIEQYF. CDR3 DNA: TGTGCCAGCAGATCCGGGACAGGGGCCATCGAGCAGTACTTC.

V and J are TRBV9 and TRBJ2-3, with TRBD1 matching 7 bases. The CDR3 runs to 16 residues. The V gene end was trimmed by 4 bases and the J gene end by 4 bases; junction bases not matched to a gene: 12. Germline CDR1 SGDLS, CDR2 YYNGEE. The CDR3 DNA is TGTGCCAGCAGCCCTAGCTATGGCAGGGGGTCAGATACGCAGTATTTT. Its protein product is CASSPSYGRGSDTQYF. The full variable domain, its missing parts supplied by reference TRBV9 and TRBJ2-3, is DSGVTQTPKHLITATGQRVTLRCSPRSGDLSVYWYQQSLDQGLQFLIQYYNGEERAKGNILERFSAQQFPDLHSELNLSSLELGDSALYFCASSPSYGRGSDTQYFGPGTRLTVL.

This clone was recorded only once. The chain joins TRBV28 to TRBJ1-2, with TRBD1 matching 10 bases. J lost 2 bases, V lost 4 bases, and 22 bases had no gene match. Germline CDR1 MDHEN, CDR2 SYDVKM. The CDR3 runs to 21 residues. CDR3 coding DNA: TGTGCCAGCAGTTCCCAACGCCCGGACAGGGGGAACAAGATAGTAAACTATGGCTACACCTTC. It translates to CASSSQRPDRGNKIVNYGYTF.

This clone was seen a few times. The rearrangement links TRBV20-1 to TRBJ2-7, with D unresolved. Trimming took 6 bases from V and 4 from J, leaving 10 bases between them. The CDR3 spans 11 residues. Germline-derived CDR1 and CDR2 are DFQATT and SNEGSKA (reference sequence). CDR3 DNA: TGCAGTGCCACTAAAGAGTACGAGCAGTACTTC. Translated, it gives CSATKEYEQYF.

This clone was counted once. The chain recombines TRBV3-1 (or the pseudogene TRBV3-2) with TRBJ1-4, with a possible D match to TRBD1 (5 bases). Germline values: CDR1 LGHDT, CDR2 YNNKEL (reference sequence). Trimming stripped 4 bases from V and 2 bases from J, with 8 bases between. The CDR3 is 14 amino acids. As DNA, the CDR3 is TGTGCCAGCAGCCGAGGGACTACTAATGAAAAACTGTTTTTT. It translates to CASSRGTTNEKLFF.

Here the CDR3 reads CASSLYGRQETQYF. The CDR3 DNA reads as TGTGCCAGCAGCTTATATGGCAGACAAGAGACCCAGTACTTC. The V gene is TRBV11-2, the J gene TRBJ2-5; D gene unclear. The CDR3 spans 14 residues. V was pared by 2 bases and J by 2 bases, with 9 bases between. Germline lookup yields CDR1 SGHAT and CDR2 FQNNGV.